This T cell receptor beta chain was identified during a study of response to subunit inactivated influenza vaccine. The CDR3 is 14 amino acids. Germline CDR1 is DFQATT and CDR2 is SNEGSKA (reference sequence). V lost 3 bases, J lost 1 base, and 10 bases lay in between. This clonotype was observed at least ten times. What it binds is unknown. Study-level points and caveats: The authors suggested that few new T cells are recruited per seasonal influenza vaccination.

TCRdb itself ran the RT-PCR reads through MiXCR, one entry per CDR3 protein. The sample lists about 500,000 distinct CDR3 sequences, 6.5% to 8% seen once, with 13% in the top ten. The chain has TRBV20-1 and TRBJ2-1; no reliable D call. Material: PBMCs from blood, obtained less than 30 months after vaccination. The receptor was derived from a man aged 50 to 75 who received an inactivated influenza vaccine. The CDR3 region has the DNA TGCAGTGCTAGCGTCGGGCCTTCCTACAATGAGCAGTTCTTC. Amino acid sequence: CSASVGPSYNEQFF.